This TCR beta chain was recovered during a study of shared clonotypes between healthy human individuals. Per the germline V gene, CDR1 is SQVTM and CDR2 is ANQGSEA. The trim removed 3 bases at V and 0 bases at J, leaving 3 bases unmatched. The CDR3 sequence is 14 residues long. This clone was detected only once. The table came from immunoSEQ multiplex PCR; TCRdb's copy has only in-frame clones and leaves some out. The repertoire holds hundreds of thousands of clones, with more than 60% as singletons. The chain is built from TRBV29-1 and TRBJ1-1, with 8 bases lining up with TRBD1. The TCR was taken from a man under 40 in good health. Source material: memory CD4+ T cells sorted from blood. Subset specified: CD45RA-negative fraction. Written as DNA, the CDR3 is TGCAGCGTTGATCGACAGGGGCTGAACACTGAAGCTTTCTTT. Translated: CSVDRQGLNTEAFF.